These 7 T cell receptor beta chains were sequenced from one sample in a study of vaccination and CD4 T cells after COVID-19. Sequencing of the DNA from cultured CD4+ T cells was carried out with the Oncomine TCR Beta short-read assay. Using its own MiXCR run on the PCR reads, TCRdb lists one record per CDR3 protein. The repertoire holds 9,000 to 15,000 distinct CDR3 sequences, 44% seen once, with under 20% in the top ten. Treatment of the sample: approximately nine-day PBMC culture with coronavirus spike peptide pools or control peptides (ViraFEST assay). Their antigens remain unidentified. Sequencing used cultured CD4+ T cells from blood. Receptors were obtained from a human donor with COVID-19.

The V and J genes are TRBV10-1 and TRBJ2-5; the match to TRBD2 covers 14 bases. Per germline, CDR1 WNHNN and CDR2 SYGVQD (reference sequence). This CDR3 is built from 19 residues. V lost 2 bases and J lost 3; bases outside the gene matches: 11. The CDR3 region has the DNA TGCGCCAGCAGTGAGACACCGACTAGCGGGGGGGGTCTGGAAGAGACCCAGTACTTC. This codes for CASSETPTSGGGLEETQYF.

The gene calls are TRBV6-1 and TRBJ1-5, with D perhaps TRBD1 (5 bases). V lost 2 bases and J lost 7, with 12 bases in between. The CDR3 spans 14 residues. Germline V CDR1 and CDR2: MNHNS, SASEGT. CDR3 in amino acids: CASSESGGGQPQHF. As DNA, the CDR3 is TGTGCCAGCAGTGAATCGGGGGGTGGGCAGCCCCAGCATTTT.

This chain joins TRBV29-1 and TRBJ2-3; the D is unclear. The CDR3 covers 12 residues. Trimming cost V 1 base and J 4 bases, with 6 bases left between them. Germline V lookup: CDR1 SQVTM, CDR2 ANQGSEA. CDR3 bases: TGCAGCGTTGAAGCCAGCTCAGATACGCAGTATTTT. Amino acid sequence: CSVEASSDTQYF.

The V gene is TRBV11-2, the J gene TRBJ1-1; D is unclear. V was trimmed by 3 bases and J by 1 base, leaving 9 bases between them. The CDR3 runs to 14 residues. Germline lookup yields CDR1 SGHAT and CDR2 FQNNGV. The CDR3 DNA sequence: TGTGCCAGCAGCTTTGGGCGGGAGAACACTGAAGCTTTCTTT. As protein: CASSFGRENTEAFF.

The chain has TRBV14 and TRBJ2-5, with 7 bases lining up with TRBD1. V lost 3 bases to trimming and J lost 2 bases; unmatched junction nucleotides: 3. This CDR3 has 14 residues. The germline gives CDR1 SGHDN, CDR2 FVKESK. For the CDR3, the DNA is TGTGCCAGCAGCCACAGGGGGAAGCAAGAGACCCAGTACTTC. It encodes CASSHRGKQETQYF. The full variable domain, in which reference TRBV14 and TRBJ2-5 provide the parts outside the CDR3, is EAGVTQFPSHSVIEKGQTVTLRCDPISGHDNLYWYRRVMGKEIKFLLHFVKESKQDESGMPNNRFLAERTGGTYSTLKVQPAELEDSGVYFCASSHRGKQETQYFGPGTRLLVL.

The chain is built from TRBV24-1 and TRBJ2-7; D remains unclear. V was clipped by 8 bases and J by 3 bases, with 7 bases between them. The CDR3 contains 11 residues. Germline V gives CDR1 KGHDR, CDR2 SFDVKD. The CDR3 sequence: CATTRNYEQYF. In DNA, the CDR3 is TGTGCCACCACAAGAAACTACGAGCAGTACTTC.

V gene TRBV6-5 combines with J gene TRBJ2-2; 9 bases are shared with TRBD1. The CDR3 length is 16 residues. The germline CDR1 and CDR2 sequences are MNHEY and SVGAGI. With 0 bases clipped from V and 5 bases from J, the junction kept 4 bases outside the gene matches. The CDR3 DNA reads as TGTGCCAGCAGTTACTCGACGGGACAGGGTACCGGGGAGCTGTTTTTT. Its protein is CASSYSTGQGTGELFF.